This T cell receptor (beta chain) was captured in a study of response to subunit inactivated influenza vaccine. Points from the study as a whole: Authors suggested each seasonal flu vaccination may recruit only limited numbers of new T cells.

Germline CDR1 SGHRS, CDR2 YFSETQ. This CDR3 comprises 11 residues. Trimming took 4 bases from V and 7 from J, leaving 9 bases between them. TCRdb reprocessed the RT-PCR reads with MiXCR, giving one entry per CDR3 protein. The table has approximately 480,000 distinct CDR3 sequences, approximately 11% seen once; the top ten hold about 12%. The table lists this clonotype with many counts. No antigen is known for it. The chain has TRBV5-1 and TRBJ2-7, with D tentatively TRBD1 or TRBD2 (6 bases each). The starting material was PBMCs from blood, obtained about 40 days after vaccination. This sequence originates from a man aged 45 to 65 who received an inactivated influenza vaccine. CDR3 amino acids: CASSGGLEQYF. The CDR3 DNA reads as TGCGCCAGCAGCGGGGGGCTTGAGCAGTACTTC. Complete variable domain (other parts from reference TRBV5-1 and TRBJ2-7): KAGVTQTPRYLIKTRGQQVTLSCSPISGHRSVSWYQQTPGQGLQFLFEYFSETQRNKGNFPGRFSGRQFSNSRSEMNVSTLELGDSALYLCASSGGLEQYFGPGTRLTVT.